This T cell receptor beta chain was identified during a study of CD8 T cells in Susac syndrome. Roughly 0.5 to 1 ug RNA was reverse transcribed with random hexamers. The method of amplification for TCR beta CDR3 was immunoSEQ multiplex PCR, covering 54 Vbeta and 13 Jbeta. A single record per CDR3 protein comes from TCRdb applying MiXCR to the immunoSEQ multiplex PCR reads. The sample holds 100,000 to 150,000 distinct CDR3 sequences, 90% to 95% seen once. The CDR3 is 14 amino acids. Trimming took off 1 base at V and 4 bases at J, with 9 bases between the two ends. Sequencing of TCR beta was performed on blood CD8+ and CD4+ T cells. Through negative isolation, CD4+ and CD8+ T cells were obtained, while TEMRA cells were enriched using FACS.

Sequenced: CD8+ T cells from PBMCs. The chain recombines TRBV12-3 or TRBV12-4 with TRBJ2-3; maybe TRBD2 (5 bases). This clonotype was obtained from a human donor with multiple sclerosis. The CDR3, as DNA: TGTGCCAGCAGTTTAGGTCGAGGGCCAGATACGCAGTATTTT. This codes for CASSLGRGPDTQYF.